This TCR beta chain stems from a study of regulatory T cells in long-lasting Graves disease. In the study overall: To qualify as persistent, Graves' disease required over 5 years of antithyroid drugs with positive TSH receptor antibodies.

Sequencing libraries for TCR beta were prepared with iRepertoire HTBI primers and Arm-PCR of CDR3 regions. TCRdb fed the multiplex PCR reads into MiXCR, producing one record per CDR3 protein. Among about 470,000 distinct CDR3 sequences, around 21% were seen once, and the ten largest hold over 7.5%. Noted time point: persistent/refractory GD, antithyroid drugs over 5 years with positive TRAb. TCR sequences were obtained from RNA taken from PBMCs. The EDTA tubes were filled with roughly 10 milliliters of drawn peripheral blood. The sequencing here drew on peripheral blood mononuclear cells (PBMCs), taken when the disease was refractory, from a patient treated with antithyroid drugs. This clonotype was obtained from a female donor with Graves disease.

CDR3 residues: CSVRNSNTEAFF. The DNA for the CDR3 is TGCAGCGTTCGTAATTCGAACACTGAAGCTTTCTTT. V and J are TRBV29-1 and TRBJ1-1; D not certain. CDR1 and CDR2 from the germline V gene are SQVTM and ANQGSEA. There are 12 residues in the CDR3. V dropped 5 bases and J dropped 1 base, with 8 bases sitting between them.